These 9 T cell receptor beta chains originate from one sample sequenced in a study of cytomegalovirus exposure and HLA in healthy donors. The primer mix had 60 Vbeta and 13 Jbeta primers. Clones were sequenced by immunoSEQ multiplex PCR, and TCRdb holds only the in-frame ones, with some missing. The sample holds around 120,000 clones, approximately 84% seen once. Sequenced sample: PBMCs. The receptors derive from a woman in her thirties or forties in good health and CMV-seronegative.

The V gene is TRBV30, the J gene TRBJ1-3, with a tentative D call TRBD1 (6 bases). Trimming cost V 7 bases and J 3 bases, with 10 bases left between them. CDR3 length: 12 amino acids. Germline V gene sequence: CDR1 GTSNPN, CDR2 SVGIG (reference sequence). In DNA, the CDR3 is TGTGCCTTTCAGGGGAGTGGAAACACCATATATTTT. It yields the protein CAFQGSGNTIYF.

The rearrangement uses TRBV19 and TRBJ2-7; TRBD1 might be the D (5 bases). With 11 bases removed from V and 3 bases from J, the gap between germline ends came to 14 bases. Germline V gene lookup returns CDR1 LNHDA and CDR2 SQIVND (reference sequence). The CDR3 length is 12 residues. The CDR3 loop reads CAPIRGFYEQYF. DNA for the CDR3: TGTGCCCCGATAAGGGGCTTCTACGAGCAGTACTTC.

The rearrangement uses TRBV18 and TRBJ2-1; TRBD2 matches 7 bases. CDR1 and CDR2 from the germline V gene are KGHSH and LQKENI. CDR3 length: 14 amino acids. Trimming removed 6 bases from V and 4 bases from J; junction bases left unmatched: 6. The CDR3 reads CASSPTSEYNEQFF. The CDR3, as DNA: TGTGCCAGCTCTCCCACTAGCGAGTACAATGAGCAGTTCTTC. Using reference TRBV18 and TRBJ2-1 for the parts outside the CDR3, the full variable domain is NAGVMQNPRHLVRRRGQEARLRCSPMKGHSHVYWYRQLPEEGLKFMVYLQKENIIDESGMPKERFSAEFPKEGPSILRIQQVVRGDSAAYFCASSPTSEYNEQFFGPGTRLTVL.

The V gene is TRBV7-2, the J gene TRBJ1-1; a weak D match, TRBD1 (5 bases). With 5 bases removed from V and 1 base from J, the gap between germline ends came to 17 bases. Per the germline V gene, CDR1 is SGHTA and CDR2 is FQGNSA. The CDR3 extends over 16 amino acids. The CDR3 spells CASSLFVLQANTEAFF. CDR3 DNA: TGTGCCAGCAGCCTTTTCGTACTACAGGCGAACACTGAAGCTTTCTTT.

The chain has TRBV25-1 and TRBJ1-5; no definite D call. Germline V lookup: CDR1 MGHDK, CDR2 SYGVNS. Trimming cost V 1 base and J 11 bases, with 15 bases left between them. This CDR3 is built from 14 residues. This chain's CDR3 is CASSEFGGTSTQHF. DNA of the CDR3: TGTGCCAGCAGTGAATTCGGAGGCACGTCGACCCAGCATTTT.

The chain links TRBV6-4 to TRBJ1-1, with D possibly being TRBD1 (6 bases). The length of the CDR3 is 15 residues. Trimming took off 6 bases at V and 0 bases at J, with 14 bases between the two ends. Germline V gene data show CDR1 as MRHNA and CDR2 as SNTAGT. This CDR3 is CASRRTVSLNTEAFF. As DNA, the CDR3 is TGTGCCAGCAGGCGGACAGTATCTTTGAACACTGAAGCTTTCTTT.

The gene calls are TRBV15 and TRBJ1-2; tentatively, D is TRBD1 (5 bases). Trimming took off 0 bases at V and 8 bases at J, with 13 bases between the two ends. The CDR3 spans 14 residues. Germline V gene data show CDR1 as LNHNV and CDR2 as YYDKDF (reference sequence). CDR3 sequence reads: CATSREVRDLGYTF. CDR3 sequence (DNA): TGTGCCACCAGCAGAGAGGTCAGGGATTTGGGCTACACCTTC. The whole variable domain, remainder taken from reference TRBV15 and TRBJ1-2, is DAMVIQNPRYQVTQFGKPVTLSCSQTLNHNVMYWYQQKSSQAPKLLFHYYDKDFNNEADTPDNFQSRRPNTSFCFLDIRSPGLGDTAMYLCATSREVRDLGYTFGSGTRLTVV.

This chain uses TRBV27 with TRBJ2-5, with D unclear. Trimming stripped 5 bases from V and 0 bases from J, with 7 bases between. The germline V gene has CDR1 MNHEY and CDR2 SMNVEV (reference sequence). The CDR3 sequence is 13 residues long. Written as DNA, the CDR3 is TGTGCCAGCAGTGTCTTATACCAAGAGACCCAGTACTTC. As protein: CASSVLYQETQYF.

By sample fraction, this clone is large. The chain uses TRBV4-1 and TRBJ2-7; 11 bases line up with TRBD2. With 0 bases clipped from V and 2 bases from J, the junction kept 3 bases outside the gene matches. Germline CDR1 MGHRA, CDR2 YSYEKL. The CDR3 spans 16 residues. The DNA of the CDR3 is TGCGCCAGCAGCCAAGACATAGCGGGGGGGACCTACGAGCAGTACTTC. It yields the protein CASSQDIAGGTYEQYF.